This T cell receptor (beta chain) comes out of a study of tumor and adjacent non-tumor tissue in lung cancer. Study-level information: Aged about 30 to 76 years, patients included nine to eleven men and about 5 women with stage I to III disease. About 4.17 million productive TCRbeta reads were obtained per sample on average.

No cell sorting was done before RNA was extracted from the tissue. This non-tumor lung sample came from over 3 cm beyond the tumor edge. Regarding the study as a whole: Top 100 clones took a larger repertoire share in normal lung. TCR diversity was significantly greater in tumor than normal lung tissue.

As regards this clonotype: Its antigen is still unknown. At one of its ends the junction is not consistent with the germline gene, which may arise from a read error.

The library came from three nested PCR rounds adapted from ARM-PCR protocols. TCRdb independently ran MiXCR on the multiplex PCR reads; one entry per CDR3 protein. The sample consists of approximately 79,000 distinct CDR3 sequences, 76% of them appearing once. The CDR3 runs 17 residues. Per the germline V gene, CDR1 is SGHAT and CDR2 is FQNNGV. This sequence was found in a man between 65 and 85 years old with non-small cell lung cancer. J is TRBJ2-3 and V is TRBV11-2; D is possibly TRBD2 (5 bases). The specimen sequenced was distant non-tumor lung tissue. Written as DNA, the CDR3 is TGTGTCAGCGGCTCTTACTCTGACACTGCTAGCACAGATACGCAATATTTT. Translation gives CVSGSYSDTASTDTQYF.